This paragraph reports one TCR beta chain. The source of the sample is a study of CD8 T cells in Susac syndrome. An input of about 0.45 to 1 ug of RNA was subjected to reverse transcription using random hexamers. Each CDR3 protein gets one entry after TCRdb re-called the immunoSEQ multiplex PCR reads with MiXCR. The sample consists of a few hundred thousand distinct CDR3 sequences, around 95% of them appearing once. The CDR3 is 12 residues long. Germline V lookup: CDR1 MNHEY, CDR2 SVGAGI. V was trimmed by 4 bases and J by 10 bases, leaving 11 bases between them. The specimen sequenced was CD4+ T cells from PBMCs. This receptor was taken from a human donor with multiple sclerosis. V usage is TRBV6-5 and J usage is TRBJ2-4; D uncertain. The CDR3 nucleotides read TGTGCCAGCAGTTCCCAGGATCGAATTCAGTACTTC. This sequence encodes CASSSQDRIQYF.